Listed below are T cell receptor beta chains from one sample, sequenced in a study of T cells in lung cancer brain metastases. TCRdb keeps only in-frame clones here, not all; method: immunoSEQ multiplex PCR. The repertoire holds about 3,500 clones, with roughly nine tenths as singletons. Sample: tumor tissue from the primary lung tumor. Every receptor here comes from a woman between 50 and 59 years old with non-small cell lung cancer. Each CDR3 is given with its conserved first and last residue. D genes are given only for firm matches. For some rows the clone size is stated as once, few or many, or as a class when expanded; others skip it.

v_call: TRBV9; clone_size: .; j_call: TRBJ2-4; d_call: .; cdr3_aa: CASSVGTGPKNIQYF; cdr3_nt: TGTGCCAGCAGCGTGGGGACGGGCCCCAAAAACATTCAGTACTTC
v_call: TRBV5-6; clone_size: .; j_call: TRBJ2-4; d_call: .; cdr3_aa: CASSLRQGGNIQYF; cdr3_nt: TGTGCCAGCAGCTTACGACAGGGAGGAAACATTCAGTACTTC
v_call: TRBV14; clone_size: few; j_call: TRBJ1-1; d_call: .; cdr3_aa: CASSPGARTEAFF; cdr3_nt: TGTGCCAGCAGCCCCGGGGCGAGGACTGAAGCTTTCTTT
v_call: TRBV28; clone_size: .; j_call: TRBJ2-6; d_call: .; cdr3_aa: CASSLMGLGANVLTF; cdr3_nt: TGTGCCAGCAGTTTAATGGGGCTTGGGGCCAACGTCCTGACTTTC
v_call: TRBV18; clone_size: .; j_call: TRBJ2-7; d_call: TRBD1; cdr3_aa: CASSPSQGAGNEQYF; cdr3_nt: TGTGCCAGCTCACCATCGCAGGGGGCTGGCAACGAGCAGTACTTC
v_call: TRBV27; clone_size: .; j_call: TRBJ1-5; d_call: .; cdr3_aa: CASSLGRDNGNQPQHF; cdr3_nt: TGTGCCAGCAGTTTAGGGAGGGATAATGGCAATCAGCCCCAGCATTTT
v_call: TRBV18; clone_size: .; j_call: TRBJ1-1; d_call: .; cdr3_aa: CASSPPQSEAFF; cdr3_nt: TGTGCCAGCTCACCACCCCAGAGTGAAGCTTTCTTT
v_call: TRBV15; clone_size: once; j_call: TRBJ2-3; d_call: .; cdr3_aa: CATSAGRGVDTQYF; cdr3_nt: TGTGCCACCAGCGCTGGACGTGGTGTGGATACGCAGTATTTT
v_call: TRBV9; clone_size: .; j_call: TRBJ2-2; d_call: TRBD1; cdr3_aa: CASRKTGLNTGELFF; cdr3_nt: TGTGCCAGCAGGAAGACAGGGCTGAACACCGGGGAGCTGTTTTTT
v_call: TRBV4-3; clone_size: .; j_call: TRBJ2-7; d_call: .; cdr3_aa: CASSLFQGPTYEQYF; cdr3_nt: TGCGCCAGCAGCTTATTTCAGGGTCCGACCTACGAGCAGTACTTC
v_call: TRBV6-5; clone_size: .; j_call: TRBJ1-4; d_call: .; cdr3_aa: CASSQPATNEKLFF; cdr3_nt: TGTGCCAGCAGTCAGCCTGCAACTAATGAAAAACTGTTTTTT
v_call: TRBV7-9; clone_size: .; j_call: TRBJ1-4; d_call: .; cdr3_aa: CASSLAQTGEKLFF; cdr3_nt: TGTGCCAGCAGCTTAGCTCAGACCGGAGAAAAACTGTTTTTT
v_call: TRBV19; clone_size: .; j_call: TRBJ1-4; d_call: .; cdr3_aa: CASSIMEKLFF; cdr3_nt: TGTGCCAGTAGTATAATGGAAAAACTGTTTTTT
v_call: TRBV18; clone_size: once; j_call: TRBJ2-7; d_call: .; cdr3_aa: CASSLGTRGNEQYF; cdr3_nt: TGTGCCAGCTCACTAGGGACAAGGGGCAACGAGCAGTACTTC
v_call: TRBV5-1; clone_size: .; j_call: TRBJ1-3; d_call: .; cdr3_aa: CASSGGTSGTTIYF; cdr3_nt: TGCGCCAGCAGCGGGGGGACCTCTGGGACCACCATATATTTT
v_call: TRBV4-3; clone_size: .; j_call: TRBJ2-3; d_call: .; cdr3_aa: CASSQVRGPPDTQYF; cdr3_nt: TGCGCCAGCAGCCAAGTCAGGGGCCCCCCAGATACGCAGTATTTT
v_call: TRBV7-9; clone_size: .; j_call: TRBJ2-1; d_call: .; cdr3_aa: CASSPSLGGGRDEQFF; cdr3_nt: TGTGCCAGCAGCCCTTCACTGGGGGGGGGCCGGGATGAGCAGTTCTTC
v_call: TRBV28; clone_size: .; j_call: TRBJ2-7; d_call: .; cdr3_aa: CASSLETHEQYF; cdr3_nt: TGTGCCAGCAGTTTAGAAACCCACGAGCAGTACTTC
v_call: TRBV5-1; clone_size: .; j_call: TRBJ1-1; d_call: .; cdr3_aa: CASSFTAGTVNTEAFF; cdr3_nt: TGCGCCAGCAGCTTCACCGCCGGGACGGTAAACACTGAAGCTTTCTTT
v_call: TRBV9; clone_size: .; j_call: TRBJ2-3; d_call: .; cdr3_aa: CASSVGVTDTQYF; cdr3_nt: TGTGCCAGCAGCGTAGGAGTCACAGATACGCAGTATTTT
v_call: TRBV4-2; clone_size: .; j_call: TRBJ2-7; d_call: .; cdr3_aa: CASSLTIDRSYEQYF; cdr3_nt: TGTGCCAGCAGCCTGACTATTGACAGATCCTACGAGCAGTACTTC
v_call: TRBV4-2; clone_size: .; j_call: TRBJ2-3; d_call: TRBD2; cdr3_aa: CASSQDPASGVSDTQYF; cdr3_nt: TGTGCCAGCAGCCAAGATCCCGCTAGCGGGGTTTCGGATACGCAGTATTTT
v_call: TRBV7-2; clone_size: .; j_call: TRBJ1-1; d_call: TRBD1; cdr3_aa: CASSVTGGSEAFF; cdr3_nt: TGTGCCAGCAGCGTGACAGGGGGCTCTGAAGCTTTCTTT
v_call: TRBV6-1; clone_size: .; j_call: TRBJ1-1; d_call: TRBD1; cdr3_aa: CASSESLNQGARAFF; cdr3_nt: TGTGCCAGCAGTGAAAGTTTAAATCAGGGGGCGCGAGCTTTCTTT
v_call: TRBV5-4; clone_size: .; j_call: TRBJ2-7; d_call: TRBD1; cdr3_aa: CASSPGQDRSNEQYF; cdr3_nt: TGTGCCAGCAGCCCGGGACAGGATCGTTCGAACGAGCAGTACTTC
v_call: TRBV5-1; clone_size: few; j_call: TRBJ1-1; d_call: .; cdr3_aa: CASSTLKNTEAFF; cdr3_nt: TGCGCCAGCAGCACACTTAAGAACACTGAAGCTTTCTTT
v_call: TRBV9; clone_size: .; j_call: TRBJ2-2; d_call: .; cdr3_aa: CASREGYANTGELFF; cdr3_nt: TGTGCCAGCAGGGAGGGCTACGCGAACACCGGGGAGCTGTTTTTT
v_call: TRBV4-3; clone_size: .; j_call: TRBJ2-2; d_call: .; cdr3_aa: CASSQDILAGELFF; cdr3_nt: TGCGCCAGCAGCCAAGATATTCTGGCCGGGGAGCTGTTTTTT
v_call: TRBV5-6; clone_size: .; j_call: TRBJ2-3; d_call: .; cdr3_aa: CASSYPDGDTQYF; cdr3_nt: TGTGCCAGCAGCTATCCGGACGGAGATACGCAGTATTTT
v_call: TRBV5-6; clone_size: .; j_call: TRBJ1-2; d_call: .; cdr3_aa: CASSLDGNYGYTF; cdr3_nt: TGTGCCAGCAGCTTGGATGGAAACTATGGCTACACCTTC
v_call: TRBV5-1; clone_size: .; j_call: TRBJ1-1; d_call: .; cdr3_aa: CASSPGIGGTDTEAFF; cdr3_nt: TGCGCCAGCAGCCCTGGTATAGGGGGAACGGACACTGAAGCTTTCTTT
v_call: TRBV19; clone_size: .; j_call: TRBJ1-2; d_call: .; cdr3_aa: CASSTGPGGYGYTF; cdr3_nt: TGTGCCAGTAGTACCGGCCCGGGGGGCTATGGCTACACCTTC
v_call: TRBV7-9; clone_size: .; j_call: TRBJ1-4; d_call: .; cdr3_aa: CASSTLYTTNEKLFF; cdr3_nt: TGTGCCAGCAGCACCCTTTACACAACTAATGAAAAACTGTTTTTT
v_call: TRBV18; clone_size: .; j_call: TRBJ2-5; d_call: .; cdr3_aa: CASSPGLDQETQYF; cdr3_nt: TGTGCCAGCTCACCCGGCCTAGATCAAGAGACCCAGTACTTC
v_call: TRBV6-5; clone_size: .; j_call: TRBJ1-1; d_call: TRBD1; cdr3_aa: CASSYSRPRGQTEAFF; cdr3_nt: TGTGCCAGCAGTTACTCGAGGCCAAGGGGGCAAACTGAAGCTTTCTTT
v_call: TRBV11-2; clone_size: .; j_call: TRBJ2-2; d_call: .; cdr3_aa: CASSWDGNTGELFF; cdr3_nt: TGTGCCAGCAGCTGGGACGGTAACACCGGGGAGCTGTTTTTT
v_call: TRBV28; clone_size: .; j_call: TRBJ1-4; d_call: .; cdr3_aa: CAIGALGNEKLFF; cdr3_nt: TGTGCCATTGGGGCGTTGGGTAATGAAAAACTGTTTTTT
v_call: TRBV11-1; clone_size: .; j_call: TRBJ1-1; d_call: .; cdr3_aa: CASSLLGNRESEAFF; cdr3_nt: TGTGCCAGCAGCTTACTGGGTAACAGGGAGTCTGAAGCTTTCTTT
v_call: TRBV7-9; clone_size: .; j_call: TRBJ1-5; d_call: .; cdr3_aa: CASSLEGTREPQHF; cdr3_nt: TGTGCCAGCAGCTTAGAAGGGACTCGTGAGCCCCAGCATTTT
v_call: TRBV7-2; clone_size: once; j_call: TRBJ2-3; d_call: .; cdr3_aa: CASIRGDPGDTQYF; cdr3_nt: TGTGCCAGCATCAGAGGGGACCCAGGGGATACGCAGTATTTT
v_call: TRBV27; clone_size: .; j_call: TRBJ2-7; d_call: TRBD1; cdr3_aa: CASSSDREYEQYF; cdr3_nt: TGTGCCAGCAGTTCGGACAGGGAGTACGAGCAGTACTTC
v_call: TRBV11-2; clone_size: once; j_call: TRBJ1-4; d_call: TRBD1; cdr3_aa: CASSSPGRGLEKLFF; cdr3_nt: TGTGCCAGCAGCTCCCCAGGCAGGGGGCTAGAAAAACTGTTTTTT
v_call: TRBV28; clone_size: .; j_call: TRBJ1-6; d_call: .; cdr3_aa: CASSFYGRDSPLHF; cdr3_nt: TGTGCCAGCAGTTTTTACGGGAGGGATTCACCCCTCCACTTT
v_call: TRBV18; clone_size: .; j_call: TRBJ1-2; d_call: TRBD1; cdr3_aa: CASSSRDSYGYTF; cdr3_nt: TGTGCCAGCTCATCCCGGGACAGCTATGGCTACACCTTC
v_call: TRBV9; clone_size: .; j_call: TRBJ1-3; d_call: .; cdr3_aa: CASSDTGTSGNTIYF; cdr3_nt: TGTGCCAGCAGCGATACAGGGACATCTGGAAACACCATATATTTT
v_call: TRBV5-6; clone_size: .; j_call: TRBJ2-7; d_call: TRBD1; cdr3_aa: CASSYGQGPYEQYF; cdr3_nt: TGTGCCAGCAGCTACGGACAGGGACCCTACGAGCAGTACTTC
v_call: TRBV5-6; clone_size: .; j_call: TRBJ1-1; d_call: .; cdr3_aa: CASSQGTEAFF; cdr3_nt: TGTGCCAGCAGCCAGGGAACTGAAGCTTTCTTT
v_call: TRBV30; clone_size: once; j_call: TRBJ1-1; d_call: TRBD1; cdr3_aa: CAWNPGTGNTEAFF; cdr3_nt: TGTGCCTGGAACCCTGGGACAGGGAACACTGAAGCTTTCTTT
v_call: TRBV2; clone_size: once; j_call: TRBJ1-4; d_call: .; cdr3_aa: CASRGQANEKLFF; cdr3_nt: TGTGCCAGCAGGGGGCAAGCTAATGAAAAACTGTTTTTT
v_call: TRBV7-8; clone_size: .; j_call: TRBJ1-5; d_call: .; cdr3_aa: CASSLQGSNQPQHF; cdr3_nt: TGTGCCAGCAGCTTACAGGGAAGCAATCAGCCCCAGCATTTT
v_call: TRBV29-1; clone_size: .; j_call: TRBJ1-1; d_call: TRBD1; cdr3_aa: CSVRPVRDRVGGTEAFF; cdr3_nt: TGCAGCGTTCGCCCGGTCCGGGACAGGGTCGGGGGCACTGAAGCTTTCTTT
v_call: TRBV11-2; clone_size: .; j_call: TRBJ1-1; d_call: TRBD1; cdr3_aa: CVSSPKNRGNTEAFF; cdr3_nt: TGTGTCAGCAGCCCAAAAAACAGGGGAAACACTGAAGCTTTCTTT
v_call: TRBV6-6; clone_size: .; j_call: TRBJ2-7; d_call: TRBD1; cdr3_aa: CASSWTGYEQYF; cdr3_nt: TGTGCCAGCAGTTGGACAGGCTACGAGCAGTACTTC
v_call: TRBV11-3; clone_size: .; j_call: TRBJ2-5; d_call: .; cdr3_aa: CASSSGMGETQYF; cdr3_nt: TGTGCCAGCAGCTCGGGAATGGGCGAGACCCAGTACTTC
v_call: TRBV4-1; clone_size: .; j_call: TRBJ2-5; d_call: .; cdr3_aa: CASSQEVGGETQYF; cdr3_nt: TGCGCCAGCAGCCAAGAGGTAGGGGGAGAGACCCAGTACTTC
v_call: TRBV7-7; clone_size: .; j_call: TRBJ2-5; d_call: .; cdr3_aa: CASSLGVAPTGETQYF; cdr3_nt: TGTGCCAGCAGCTTAGGGGTAGCTCCTACGGGAGAGACCCAGTACTTC
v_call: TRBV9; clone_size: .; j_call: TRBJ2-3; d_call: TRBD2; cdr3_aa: CASSVGLVAGGTDTQYF; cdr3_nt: TGTGCCAGCAGCGTGGGTCTAGTAGCGGGGGGCACAGATACGCAGTATTTT
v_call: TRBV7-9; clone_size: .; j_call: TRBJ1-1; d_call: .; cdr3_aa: CASSFLGREAFF; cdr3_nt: TGTGCCAGCAGCTTCCTCGGCCGGGAAGCTTTCTTT
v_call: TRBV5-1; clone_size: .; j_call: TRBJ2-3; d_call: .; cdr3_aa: CASRLISTDTQYF; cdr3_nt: TGCGCCAGCAGACTTATTAGCACAGATACGCAGTATTTT